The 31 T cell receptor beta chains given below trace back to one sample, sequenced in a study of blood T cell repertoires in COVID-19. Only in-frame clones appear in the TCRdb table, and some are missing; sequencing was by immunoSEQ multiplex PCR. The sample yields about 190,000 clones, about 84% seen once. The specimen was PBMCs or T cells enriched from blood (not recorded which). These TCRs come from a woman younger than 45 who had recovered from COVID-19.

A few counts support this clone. CDR3 sequence: CASSPTGAGNYGYTF. In nucleotides, the CDR3 is TGTGCCAGCAGTCCGACAGGGGCTGGGAACTATGGCTACACCTTC. The chain links TRBV6-5 to TRBJ1-2, with 8 bases matching TRBD1. V lost 5 bases, J lost 2 bases, and 7 bases stayed unmatched. Germline V lookup: CDR1 MNHEY, CDR2 SVGAGI. The CDR3 sequence is 15 residues long.

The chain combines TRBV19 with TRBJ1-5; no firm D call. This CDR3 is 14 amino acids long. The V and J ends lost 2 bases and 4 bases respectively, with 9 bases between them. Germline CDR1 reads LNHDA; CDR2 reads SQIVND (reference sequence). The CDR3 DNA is TGTGCCAGTAGTATAAGGACGGGAAATCAGCCCCAGCATTTT. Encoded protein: CASSIRTGNQPQHF.

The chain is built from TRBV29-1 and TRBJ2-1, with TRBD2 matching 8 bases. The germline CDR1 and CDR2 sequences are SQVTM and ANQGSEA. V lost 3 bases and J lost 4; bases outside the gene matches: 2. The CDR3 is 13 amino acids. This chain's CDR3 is CSVEKREYNEQFF. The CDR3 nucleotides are TGCAGCGTTGAGAAGCGGGAGTACAATGAGCAGTTCTTC.

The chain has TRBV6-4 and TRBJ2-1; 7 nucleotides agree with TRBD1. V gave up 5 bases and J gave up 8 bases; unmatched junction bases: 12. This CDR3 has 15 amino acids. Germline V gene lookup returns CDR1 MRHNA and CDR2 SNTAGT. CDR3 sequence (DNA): TGTGCCAGCAGTACTACCGGGACAGATGCGGATGAGCAGTTCTTC. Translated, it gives CASSTTGTDADEQFF.

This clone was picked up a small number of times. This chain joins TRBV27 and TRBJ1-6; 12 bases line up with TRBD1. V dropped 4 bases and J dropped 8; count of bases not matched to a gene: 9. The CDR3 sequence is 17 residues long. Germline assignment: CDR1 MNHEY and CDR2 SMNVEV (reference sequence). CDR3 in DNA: TGTGCCAGCAGTTGGGGACAGGGGGCGCTTTTCGATTCACCCCTCCACTTT. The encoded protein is CASSWGQGALFDSPLHF.

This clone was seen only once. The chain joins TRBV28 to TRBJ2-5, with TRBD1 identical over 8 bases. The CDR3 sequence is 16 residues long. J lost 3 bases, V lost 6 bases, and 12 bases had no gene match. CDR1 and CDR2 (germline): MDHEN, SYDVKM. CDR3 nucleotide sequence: TGTGCCAGCAGGCCAAGAATTAACAGGGGGGAAGAGACCCAGTACTTC. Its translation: CASRPRINRGEETQYF.

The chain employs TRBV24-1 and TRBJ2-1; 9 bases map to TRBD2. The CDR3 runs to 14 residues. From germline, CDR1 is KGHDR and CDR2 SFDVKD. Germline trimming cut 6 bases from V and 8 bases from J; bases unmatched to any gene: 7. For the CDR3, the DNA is TGTGCCACCAGTCCAAGCGGGAGGTTGGATGAGCAGTTCTTC. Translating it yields CATSPSGRLDEQFF.

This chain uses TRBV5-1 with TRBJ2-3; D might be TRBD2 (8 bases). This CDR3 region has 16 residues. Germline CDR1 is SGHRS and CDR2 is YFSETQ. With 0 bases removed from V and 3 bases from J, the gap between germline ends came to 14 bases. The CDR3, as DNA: TGCGCCAGCAGCTTGGAGGGGGCTAGCGGGACAGATACGCAGTATTTT. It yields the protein CASSLEGASGTDTQYF.

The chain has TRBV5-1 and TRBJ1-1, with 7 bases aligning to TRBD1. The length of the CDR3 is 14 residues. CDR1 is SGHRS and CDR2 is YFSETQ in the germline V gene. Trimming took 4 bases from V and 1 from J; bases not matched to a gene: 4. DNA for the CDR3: TGCGCCAGCAGCATCGACAGGGCGAACACTGAAGCTTTCTTT. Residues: CASSIDRANTEAFF.

CDR3 in DNA: TGTGCCAGCAGCTTAGTCACAAATCATGAGCAGTTCTTC. This translates into CASSLVTNHEQFF. The rearrangement links TRBV11-2 to TRBJ2-1; no clear D. V dropped 1 base and J dropped 8 bases, with 9 bases sitting between them. In germline, CDR1 is SGHAT, CDR2 FQNNGV. The CDR3 loop spans 13 amino acids.

CDR3 in amino acids: CASSQDRHSSGNTIYF. CDR3 sequence (DNA): TGTGCCAGCAGCCAAGACAGGCATAGCTCTGGAAACACCATATATTTT. This rearrangement joins TRBV4-2 to TRBJ1-3; D remains ambiguous. The CDR3 is 16 residues long. V shed 0 bases and J shed 0 bases, with 9 bases lying between them. Germline CDR1 LGHNA, CDR2 YNFKEQ.

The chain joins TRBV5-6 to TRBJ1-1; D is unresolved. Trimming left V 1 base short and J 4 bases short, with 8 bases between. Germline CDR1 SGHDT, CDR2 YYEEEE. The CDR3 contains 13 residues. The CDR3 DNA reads TGTGCCAGCAGCTTGTTTTCCCGCACTGAAGCTTTCTTT. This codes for CASSLFSRTEAFF. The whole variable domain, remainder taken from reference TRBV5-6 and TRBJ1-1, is DAGVTQSPTHLIKTRGQQVTLRCSPKSGHDTVSWYQQALGQGPQFIFQYYEEEERQRGNFPDRFSGHQFPNYSSELNVNALLLGDSALYLCASSLFSRTEAFFGQGTRLTVV.

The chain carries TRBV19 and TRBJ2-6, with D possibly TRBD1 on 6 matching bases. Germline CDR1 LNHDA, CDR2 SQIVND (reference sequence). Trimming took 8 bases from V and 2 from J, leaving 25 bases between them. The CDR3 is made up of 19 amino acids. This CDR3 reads CASSSIPLYRVAGANVLTF. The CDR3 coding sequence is TGTGCCAGTTCCTCTATCCCCCTCTACAGGGTTGCTGGGGCCAACGTCCTGACTTTC.

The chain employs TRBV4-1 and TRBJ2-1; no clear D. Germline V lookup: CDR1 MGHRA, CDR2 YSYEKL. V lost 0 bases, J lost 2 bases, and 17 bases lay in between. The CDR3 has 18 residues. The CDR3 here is CASSQDRVPRSTYNEQFF. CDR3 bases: TGCGCCAGCAGCCAAGACCGCGTACCTAGGTCAACCTACAATGAGCAGTTCTTC.

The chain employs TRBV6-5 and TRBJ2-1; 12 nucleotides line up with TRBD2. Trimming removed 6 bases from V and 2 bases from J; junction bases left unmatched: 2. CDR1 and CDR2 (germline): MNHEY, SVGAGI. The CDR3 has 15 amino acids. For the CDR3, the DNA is TGTGCCAGCAGATCTAGCGGGAGGGCCTACAATGAGCAGTTCTTC. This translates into CASRSSGRAYNEQFF.

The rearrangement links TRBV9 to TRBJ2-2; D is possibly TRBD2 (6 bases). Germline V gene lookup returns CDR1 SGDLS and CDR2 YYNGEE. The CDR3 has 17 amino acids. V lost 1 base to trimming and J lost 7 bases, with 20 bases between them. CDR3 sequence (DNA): TGTGCCAGCAGCGTACTGGTGGGAGGAGGTATCGGCGGGGAGCTGTTTTTT. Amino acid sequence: CASSVLVGGGIGGELFF.

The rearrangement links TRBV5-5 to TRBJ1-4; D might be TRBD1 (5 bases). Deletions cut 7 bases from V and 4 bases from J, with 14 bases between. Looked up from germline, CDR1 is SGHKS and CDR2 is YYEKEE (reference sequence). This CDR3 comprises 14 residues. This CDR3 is CASGWGGDNEKLFF. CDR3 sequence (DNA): TGTGCCAGCGGGTGGGGCGGAGATAATGAAAAACTGTTTTTT.

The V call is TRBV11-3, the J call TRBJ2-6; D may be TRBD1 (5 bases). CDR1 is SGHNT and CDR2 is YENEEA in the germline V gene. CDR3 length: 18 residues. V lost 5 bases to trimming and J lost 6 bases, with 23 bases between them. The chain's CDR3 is CASSLLSFQGSQANVLTF. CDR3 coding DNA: TGTGCCAGCAGCCTTCTCTCGTTTCAGGGTTCTCAGGCCAACGTCCTGACTTTC.

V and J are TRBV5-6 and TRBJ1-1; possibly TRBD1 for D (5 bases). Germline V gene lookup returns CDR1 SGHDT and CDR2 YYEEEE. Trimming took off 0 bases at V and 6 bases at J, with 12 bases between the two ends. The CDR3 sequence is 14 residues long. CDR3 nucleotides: TGTGCCAGCAGCTTGGCGGGGGTGGAGGCTGAAGCTTTCTTT. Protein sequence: CASSLAGVEAEAFF.

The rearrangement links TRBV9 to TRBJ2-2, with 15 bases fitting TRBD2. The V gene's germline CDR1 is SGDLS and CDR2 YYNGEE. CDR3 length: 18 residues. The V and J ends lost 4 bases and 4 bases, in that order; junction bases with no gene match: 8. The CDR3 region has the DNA TGTGCCAGCAGCTATACTGGACTAGCGGGAGGGCCCACCGGGGAGCTGTTTTTT. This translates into CASSYTGLAGGPTGELFF.

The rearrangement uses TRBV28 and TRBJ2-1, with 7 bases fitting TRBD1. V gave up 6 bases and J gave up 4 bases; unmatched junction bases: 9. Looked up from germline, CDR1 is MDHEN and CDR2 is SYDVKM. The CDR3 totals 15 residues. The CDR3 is CASSTDRVEYNEQFF. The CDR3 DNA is TGTGCCAGCAGCACCGACAGGGTCGAATACAATGAGCAGTTCTTC.

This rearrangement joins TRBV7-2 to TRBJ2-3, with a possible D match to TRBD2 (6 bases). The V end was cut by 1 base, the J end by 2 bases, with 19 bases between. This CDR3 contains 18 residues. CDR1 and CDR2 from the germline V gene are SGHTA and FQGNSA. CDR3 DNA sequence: TGTGCCAGCAGCTTAGGCGGGAAAGGCTTGGTTAACACAGATACGCAGTATTTT. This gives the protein CASSLGGKGLVNTDTQYF.

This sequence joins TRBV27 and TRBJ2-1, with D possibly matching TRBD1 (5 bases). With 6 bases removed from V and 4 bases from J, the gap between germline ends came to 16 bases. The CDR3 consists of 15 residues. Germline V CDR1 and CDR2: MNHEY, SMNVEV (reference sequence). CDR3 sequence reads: CASSPDTGQYNEQFF. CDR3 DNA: TGTGCCAGCAGCCCGGACACGGGTCAATACAATGAGCAGTTCTTC.

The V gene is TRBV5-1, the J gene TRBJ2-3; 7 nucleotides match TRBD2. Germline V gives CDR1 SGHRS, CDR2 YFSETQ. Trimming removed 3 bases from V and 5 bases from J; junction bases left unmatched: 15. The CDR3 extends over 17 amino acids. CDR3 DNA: TGCGCCAGCAGCTACCGGACTAGTGGCCTAGAGGGAGATACGCAGTATTTT. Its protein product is CASSYRTSGLEGDTQYF.

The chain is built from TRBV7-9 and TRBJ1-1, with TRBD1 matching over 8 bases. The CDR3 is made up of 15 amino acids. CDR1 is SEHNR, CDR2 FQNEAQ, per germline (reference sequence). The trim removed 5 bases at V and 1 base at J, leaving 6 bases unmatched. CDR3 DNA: TGTGCCAGCAGCCGTCTGGGACAGGAGAACACTGAAGCTTTCTTT. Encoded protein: CASSRLGQENTEAFF.

The CDR3 spells CASSIGGTGVTEAFF. The CDR3 DNA sequence: TGTGCCAGTAGTATAGGTGGGACAGGGGTCACTGAAGCTTTCTTT. The V call is TRBV19, the J call TRBJ1-1; 10 bases are shared with TRBD1. Trimming at V came to 1 base and at J to 4 bases, leaving 3 bases not matched to a gene. The CDR3 length is 15 residues. Germline lookup yields CDR1 LNHDA and CDR2 SQIVND (reference sequence).

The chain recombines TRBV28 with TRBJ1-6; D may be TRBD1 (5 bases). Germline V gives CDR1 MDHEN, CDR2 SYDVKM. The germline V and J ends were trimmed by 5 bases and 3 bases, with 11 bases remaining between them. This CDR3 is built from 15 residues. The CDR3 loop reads CASSQRQNYNSPLHF. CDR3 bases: TGTGCCAGCAGTCAGCGACAGAACTATAATTCACCCCTCCACTTT.

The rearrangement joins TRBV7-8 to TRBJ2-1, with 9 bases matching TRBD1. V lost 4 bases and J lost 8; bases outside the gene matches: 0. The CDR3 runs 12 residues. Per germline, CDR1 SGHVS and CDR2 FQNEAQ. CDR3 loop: CASSWTGDEQFF. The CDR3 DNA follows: TGTGCCAGCAGCTGGACAGGGGATGAGCAGTTCTTC.

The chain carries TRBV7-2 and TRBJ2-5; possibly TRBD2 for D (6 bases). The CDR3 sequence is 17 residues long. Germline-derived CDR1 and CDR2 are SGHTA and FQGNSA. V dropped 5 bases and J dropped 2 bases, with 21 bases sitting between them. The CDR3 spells CASSGDWVYRGQETQYF. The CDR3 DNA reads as TGTGCCAGCAGCGGGGACTGGGTTTACAGAGGACAAGAGACCCAGTACTTC.

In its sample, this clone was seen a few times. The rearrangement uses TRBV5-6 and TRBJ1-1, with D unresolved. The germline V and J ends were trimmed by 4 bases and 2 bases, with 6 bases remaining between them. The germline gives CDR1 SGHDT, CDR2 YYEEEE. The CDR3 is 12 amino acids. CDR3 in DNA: TGTGCCAGCAGCCCTAGCAACACTGAAGCTTTCTTT. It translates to CASSPSNTEAFF.

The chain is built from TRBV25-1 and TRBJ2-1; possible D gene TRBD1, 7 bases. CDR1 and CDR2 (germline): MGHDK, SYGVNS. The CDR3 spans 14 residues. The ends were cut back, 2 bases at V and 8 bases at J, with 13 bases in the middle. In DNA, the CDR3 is TGTGCCAGCAGTGAACAGGGGGAGGCTGATGAGCAGTTCTTC. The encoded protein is CASSEQGEADEQFF.